The 18 T cell receptor beta chains below all came from one sample that was sequenced in a study of T-cell reconstitution after alpha-beta-depleted transplantation in children. Preparation of the TCRbeta library used unique molecular identifiers. TCRdb recomputed calls from the PCR reads with MiXCR, one row per CDR3 protein. The sample lists around 200,000 distinct CDR3 sequences, 11% seen once, with approximately 30% in the top ten. The source was PBMCs, collected before TCRalphabeta/CD19-depleted stem cell transplant. Receptor source: a child under two years old with acute myeloid leukemia, due to receive a stem cell transplant.

This clonotype occurred many times. The rearrangement links TRBV19 to TRBJ2-2; D is ambiguous. In germline, CDR1 is LNHDA, CDR2 SQIVND (reference sequence). V gave up 5 bases and J gave up 1 base, with 8 bases separating them. The CDR3 is 14 amino acids. The CDR3 loop reads CASSEWGNTGELFF. For the CDR3, the DNA is TGTGCCAGTAGTGAATGGGGGAACACCGGGGAGCTGTTTTTT.

This clonotype was seen repeatedly, ten times or more. The chain links TRBV20-1 to TRBJ2-3, with TRBD2 matching over 7 bases. The CDR3 runs 15 residues. With V trimmed by 6 bases and J by 4 bases, 13 bases remained unmatched. Per the germline V gene, CDR1 is DFQATT and CDR2 is SNEGSKA (reference sequence). DNA for the CDR3: TGCAGTGCGAAGCGACTAGCCGGAGGGGCAGATACGCAGTATTTT. Protein: CSAKRLAGGADTQYF.

This clonotype was seen ten or more times. The chain couples TRBV7-9 to TRBJ2-7; TRBD2 matches 12 bases. Germline CDR1 SEHNR, CDR2 FQNEAQ (reference sequence). This CDR3 region has 15 residues. V shed 2 bases, J shed 2 bases, and the junction held 1 base outside the gene matches. This CDR3 reads CASSLLAGGPYEQYF. In nucleotides, the CDR3 is TGTGCCAGCAGCTTACTAGCGGGAGGGCCCTACGAGCAGTACTTC.

In this sample, this clonotype turned up many times. This chain uses TRBV5-1 with TRBJ2-7, with a tentative D call TRBD2 (5 bases). The V gene's germline CDR1 is SGHRS and CDR2 YFSETQ. This CDR3 region has 14 residues. Trimming left V 4 bases short and J 0 bases short, with 11 bases between. The CDR3 here is CASSMTGSSYEQYF. CDR3 coding DNA: TGCGCCAGCAGCATGACGGGAAGCTCCTACGAGCAGTACTTC.

With respect to this clonotype: This may come from a read error, since a much larger clone is one base off. The conserved phenylalanine or tryptophan normally closing the CDR3 is absent here, so this likely arose from a read error. This chain links TRBV5-4 with TRBJ2-7; tentatively, D is TRBD1 (6 bases). Germline V gene lookup returns CDR1 SGHNT and CDR2 YYREEE (reference sequence). V was cut by 4 bases and J by 0 bases, with 20 bases left in between. The CDR3 is made up of 17 amino acids. The CDR3 loop is CASSLGSTGSSSYEQYL. The CDR3 DNA follows: TGTGCCAGCAGCCTAGGCTCAACAGGGTCCAGCTCCTACGAGCAGTACCTC.

This clonotype was recorded at least ten times. V gene TRBV5-1 combines with J gene TRBJ1-1, with no clear D. From germline, CDR1 is SGHRS and CDR2 YFSETQ. This CDR3 spans 13 amino acids. The V and J ends lost 0 bases and 5 bases respectively, with 8 bases between them. CDR3 protein: CASSLGSGTEAFF. In DNA, the CDR3 is TGCGCCAGCAGCTTGGGGTCTGGGACTGAAGCTTTCTTT.

This clonotype was recorded many times. The chain links TRBV28 to TRBJ2-7; D perhaps matches TRBD2 (5 bases). Germline values: CDR1 MDHEN, CDR2 SYDVKM. CDR3 size: 12 residues. V lost 7 bases and J 3 bases, leaving 10 bases between the germline ends. CDR3 sequence (DNA): TGTGCCAGCATCTCCGGGGTCTACGAGCAGTACTTC. Protein: CASISGVYEQYF.

The table lists this clonotype with a few counts. Since a much larger clone is just one base distant, this may be a read error. The chain recombines TRBV7-2 with TRBJ1-2; D is ambiguous. This CDR3 comprises 13 residues. Germline CDR1 SGHTA, CDR2 FQGNSA. The CDR3 loop is CASSLMDSYGYPF. DNA of the CDR3: TGTGCCAGCAGCTTAATGGATTCCTATGGCTACCCCTTC. Complete variable domain (other parts from reference TRBV7-2 and TRBJ1-2): GAGVSQSPSNKVTEKGKDVELRCDPISGHTALYWYRQSLGQGLEFLIYFQGNSAPDKSGLPSDRFSAERTGGSVSTLTIQRTQQEDSAVYLCASSLMDSYGYPFGSGTRLTVV.

This chain links TRBV3-1 with TRBJ2-7; 9 positions match TRBD2. The CDR3 runs 16 residues. J was trimmed by 0 bases and V by 5 bases; bases with no gene match: 8. Germline CDR1 is LGHDT and CDR2 is YNNKEL (reference sequence). In DNA form, the CDR3 reads TGTGCCAGCAGCATGGGAGGAGCGGGGGGCTCCTACGAGCAGTACTTC. This codes for CASSMGGAGGSYEQYF.

This clonotype was picked up many times. The J gene is TRBJ2-6, the V gene TRBV5-1, with TRBD1 matching 10 bases. This CDR3 contains 14 residues. Trimming removed 4 bases from V and 8 bases from J; junction bases left unmatched: 3. Germline lookup yields CDR1 SGHRS and CDR2 YFSETQ. CDR3 in amino acids: CASSPDRGSNVLTF. CDR3 nucleotides: TGCGCCAGCAGCCCGGACAGGGGGTCCAACGTCCTGACTTTC.

The CDR3 nucleotides are TGTGCCAGCAGGCTAGCGGGAGCGGACGAGCAGTACTTC. This encodes CASRLAGADEQYF. V is TRBV6-6 and J is TRBJ2-7; 10 bases match TRBD2. The V segment lost 6 bases and the J segment 5 bases; nucleotides outside the gene matches: 4. The germline gives CDR1 MNHNY, CDR2 SVGAGI (reference sequence). The CDR3 has 13 amino acids.

This clonotype was counted ten times or more. The gene calls are TRBV6-5 and TRBJ1-1; D possibly corresponds to TRBD1 (6 bases). V lost 2 bases and J lost 0, with 10 bases in between. The CDR3 spans 15 residues. Germline V gene sequence: CDR1 MNHEY, CDR2 SVGAGI. Here the CDR3 DNA reads TGTGCCAGCAGTTACGCAGGGGCTTTGAACACTGAAGCTTTCTTT. It is translated as CASSYAGALNTEAFF.

The V gene is TRBV12-3 or TRBV12-4, the J gene TRBJ1-5; D is uncertain. The CDR3 has 15 amino acids. V was cut by 7 bases and J by 3 bases, with 16 bases left in between. The CDR3, as DNA: TGTGCCAGCATTACTGTCAATGATGACAATCAGCCCCAGCATTTT. Translated, it gives CASITVNDDNQPQHF.

On this clonotype: A much larger clone sits a single nucleotide away, making a read error possible. The V call is TRBV11-3, the J call TRBJ2-2; D may be TRBD2 (6 bases). Trimming removed 5 bases from V and 7 bases from J, with 17 bases in between. The CDR3 is 15 amino acids. CDR1 SGHNT and CDR2 YENEEA come from the germline V gene. This CDR3 reads CASSPTSHTGGELFF. The CDR3 coding sequence is TGTGCCAGCAGCCCTACTAGCCATACTGGCGGGGAGCTGTTTTTT. Drawing the rest from reference TRBV11-3 and TRBJ2-2, the complete variable domain is EAGVVQSPRYKIIEKKQPVAFWCNPISGHNTLYWYLQNLGQGPELLIRYENEEAVDDSQLPKDRFSAERLKGVDSTLKIQPAELGDSAVYLCASSPTSHTGGELFFGEGSRLTVL.

This clonotype was seen ten or more times. The chain joins TRBV20-1 to TRBJ2-7; 9 nucleotides match TRBD2. J lost 4 bases, V lost 3 bases, and 4 bases had no gene match. The CDR3 consists of 13 residues. The germline V gene encodes CDR1 DFQATT and CDR2 SNEGSKA (reference sequence). The CDR3 DNA is TGCAGTGCTAGCCTGACTAGCGGTTACGAGCAGTACTTC. This codes for CSASLTSGYEQYF.

This clonotype was observed at least ten times. The rearrangement uses TRBV20-1 and TRBJ2-7, with 10 bases matching TRBD1. The CDR3 is made up of 15 amino acids. Germline V gene sequence: CDR1 DFQATT, CDR2 SNEGSKA (reference sequence). The J segment lost 4 bases and the V segment lost 2 bases, leaving 8 bases of the junction unmatched. As DNA, the CDR3 is TGCAGTGCTAGAATGGGACAGGGGAGAGTTTACGAGCAGTACTTC. Translating it yields CSARMGQGRVYEQYF.

This clonotype was recorded many times. The rearrangement uses TRBV5-1 and TRBJ2-6; D is perhaps TRBD1 (6 bases). The V end was cut by 4 bases, the J end by 1 base, with 9 bases between. The germline CDR1 and CDR2 sequences are SGHRS and YFSETQ. CDR3 size: 15 residues. The CDR3 DNA is TGCGCCAGCAGCGCAACAGGGTCTGGGGCCAACGTCCTGACTTTC. Its protein product is CASSATGSGANVLTF.

This clonotype appeared a few times. The chain couples TRBV4-1 to TRBJ1-2, with 7 positions matching TRBD1. Looked up from germline, CDR1 is MGHRA and CDR2 is YSYEKL. J was trimmed by 4 bases and V by 0 bases; bases with no gene match: 5. The CDR3 runs 15 residues. The DNA of the CDR3 is TGCGCCAGCAGCCAAGATGGCAGGGGGGGCTATGGCTACACCTTC. This codes for CASSQDGRGGYGYTF.